The clone carrying this T cell receptor (beta chain) was detected many times. Its antigen is unknown. This CDR3 is built from 14 residues. Germline CDR1 is SGHRS and CDR2 is YFSETQ. Trimming left V 6 bases short and J 1 base short, with 12 bases between. From the 5' RACE reads, TCRdb called clonotypes with MiXCR, one entry per CDR3 protein. The sample has 300,000 to 350,000 distinct CDR3 sequences, about 4% seen once. This sample is drawn from a study of T cells after yellow fever vaccination. Study findings and constraints: Post-booster repertoires contained most primary-vaccination clones again (around 96% CD4, about 90% CD8).

The chain has TRBV5-1 and TRBJ2-3, with a weak D call TRBD2 (6 bases). The sample consisted of PBMCs, taken 5 days after the yellow fever booster vaccination. This clonotype was obtained from a man aged 18 to 29 who received the YFV17D yellow fever vaccine. The CDR3 loop is CASTEGGGTDTQYF. The CDR3 bases are TGCGCCAGCACCGAGGGCGGGGGCACAGATACGCAGTATTTT.